This T cell receptor beta chain was sequenced during a study of shared clonotypes between healthy human individuals. About this clone: Distinct nucleotide sequences in the sample also encode this CDR3.

Generated by immunoSEQ multiplex PCR, the TCRdb table keeps only in-frame clones and is missing some. The sample consists of under 550,000 clones, roughly 95% of them appearing once. After removal of 4 bases from V and 5 bases from J, the junction contained 7 bases not matched to a gene. CDR1 SGHNT and CDR2 YYREEE come from the germline V gene (reference sequence). The CDR3 has 16 residues. Sequencing input: naive CD4+ T cells sorted from blood. Subset here: CD45RA+ positively selected. The sequence came from a woman aged 30 to 39 in good health. The chain combines TRBV5-4 with TRBJ2-5, with 14 bases aligning to TRBD2. CDR3 region: CASSPGLAGVGETQYF. The CDR3 nucleotides read TGTGCCAGCAGCCCGGGACTAGCGGGAGTTGGGGAGACCCAGTACTTC. Using reference TRBV5-4 and TRBJ2-5 for the parts outside the CDR3, the full variable domain is ETGVTQSPTHLIKTRGQQVTLRCSSQSGHNTVSWYQQALGQGPQFIFQYYREEENGRGNFPPRFSGLQFPNYSSELNVNALELDDSALYLCASSPGLAGVGETQYFGPGTRLLVL.